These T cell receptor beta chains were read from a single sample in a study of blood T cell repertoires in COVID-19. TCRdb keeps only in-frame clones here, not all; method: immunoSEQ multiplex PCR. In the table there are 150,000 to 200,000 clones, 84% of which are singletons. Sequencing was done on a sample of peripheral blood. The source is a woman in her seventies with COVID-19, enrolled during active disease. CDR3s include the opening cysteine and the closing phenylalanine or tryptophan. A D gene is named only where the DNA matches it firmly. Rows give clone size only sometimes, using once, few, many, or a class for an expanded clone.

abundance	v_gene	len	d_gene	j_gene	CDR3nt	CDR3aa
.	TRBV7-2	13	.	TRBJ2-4	TGTGCCAGCAGCCGAAGACAGGTCAACATTCAGTACTTC	CASSRRQVNIQYF
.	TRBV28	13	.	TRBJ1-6	TGTGCCAGCAGGGGGCTAATTTGGTCACCCCTCCACTTT	CASRGLIWSPLHF
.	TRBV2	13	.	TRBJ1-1	TGTGCCAGCAGTGATGGCAGGAACACTGAAGCTTTCTTT	CASSDGRNTEAFF
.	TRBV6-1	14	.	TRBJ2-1	TGTGCCAGCAGTGAAGCAGACACCGACAATGAGCAGTTCTTC	CASSEADTDNEQFF
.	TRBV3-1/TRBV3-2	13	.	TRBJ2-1	TGTGCCAGCAGCCTTCAGGGAAACAATGAGCAGTTCTTC	CASSLQGNNEQFF
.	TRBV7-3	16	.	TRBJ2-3	TGTGCCAGCAGCCCTATGGGGGGGGGCCATTCAGATACGCAGTATTTT	CASSPMGGGHSDTQYF
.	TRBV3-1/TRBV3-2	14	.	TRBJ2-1	TGTGCCAGCAGCCAAGATGTTGGAGCCAATGAGCAGTTCTTC	CASSQDVGANEQFF
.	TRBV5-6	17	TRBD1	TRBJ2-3	TGTGCCAGCAGCTTCATTTTAACGGGACAGGGAACAGATACGCAGTATTTT	CASSFILTGQGTDTQYF
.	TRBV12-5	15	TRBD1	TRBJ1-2	TGTGCTAGTGGTTTTACATCGGGACAGTATCATGGCTACACCTTC	CASGFTSGQYHGYTF
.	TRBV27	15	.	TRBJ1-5	TGTGCCAGCCAAGCGATGGGGGGACGTAAGCAGCCCCAGCATTTT	CASQAMGGRKQPQHF
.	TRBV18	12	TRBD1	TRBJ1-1	TGTGCCAGCTCACTGTACAGGGGGGGAGCTTTCTTT	CASSLYRGGAFF
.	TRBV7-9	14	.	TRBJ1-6	TGTGCCAGCAGATACGACAGGTCAAATTCACCCCTCCACTTT	CASRYDRSNSPLHF
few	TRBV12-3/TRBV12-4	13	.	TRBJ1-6	TGTGCCAGCAGTTGGGGCCCTAATTCACCCCTCCACTTT	CASSWGPNSPLHF
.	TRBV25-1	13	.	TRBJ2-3	TGTGCCAGCAGTACTCAGGGTACAGATACGCAGTATTTT	CASSTQGTDTQYF
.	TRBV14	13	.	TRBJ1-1	TGTGCCAGCAGCCAAGAGGGCCCCCGGTCAGCTTTCTTT	CASSQEGPRSAFF
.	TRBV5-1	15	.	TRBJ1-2	TGCGCCAGCAGCATGATGACAGGATTGGACTATGGCTACACCTTC	CASSMMTGLDYGYTF
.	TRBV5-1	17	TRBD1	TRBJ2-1	TGCGCCAGCAGCTTGGCGGTCGGGACAGGGGGGCGGATTGAGCAGTTCTTC	CASSLAVGTGGRIEQFF
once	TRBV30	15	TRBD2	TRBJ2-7	TGTGCCTGGTCGAAACTAGCGGGAGGCGACTACGAGCAGTACTTC	CAWSKLAGGDYEQYF
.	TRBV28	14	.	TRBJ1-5	TGTGCCAACTCGCGGGGAGGGTCGGGGCAGCCCCAGCATTTT	CANSRGGSGQPQHF
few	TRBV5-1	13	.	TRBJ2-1	TGCGCCAGCAGCTTGGGGGCCCTCAATGAGCAGTTCTTC	CASSLGALNEQFF
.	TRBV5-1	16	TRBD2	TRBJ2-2	TGCGCCAGCAGCTTAACTAGCGGAGTTAACACCGGGGAGCTGTTTTTT	CASSLTSGVNTGELFF
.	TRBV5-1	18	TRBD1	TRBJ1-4	TGCGCCAGCAGCCCAGTCCCGGGACAGTATTCAACTAATGAAAAACTGTTTTTT	CASSPVPGQYSTNEKLFF
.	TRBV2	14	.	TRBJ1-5	TGTGCCAGCACCATCGGACAGACGAATCAGCCCCAGCATTTT	CASTIGQTNQPQHF
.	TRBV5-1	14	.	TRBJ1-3	TGCGCCAGCAGCTTAGGGAGTATCGGAAACACCATATATTTT	CASSLGSIGNTIYF
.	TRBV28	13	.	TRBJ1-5	TGTGCCAGCAGTGGGCAGGTTCATCAGCCCCAGCATTTT	CASSGQVHQPQHF
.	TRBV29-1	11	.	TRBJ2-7	TGCAGCGTGGCGGGGGCCCACGAGCAGTACTTC	CSVAGAHEQYF
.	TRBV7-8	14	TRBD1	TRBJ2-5	TGTGCCAGCAGCAGACGACAGGGGGCTGAGACCCAGTACTTC	CASSRRQGAETQYF
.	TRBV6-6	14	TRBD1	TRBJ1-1	TGTGCCAGCACTAGGGACAGGGTGAACACTGAAGCTTTCTTT	CASTRDRVNTEAFF
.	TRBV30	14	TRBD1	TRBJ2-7	TGTGCCTGCACTCGGACAGGCTCCTCCTACGAGCAGTACTTC	CACTRTGSSYEQYF
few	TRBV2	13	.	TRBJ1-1	TGTGCCAGCAGTCCCCCCAGACAGGTTGAAGCTTTCTTT	CASSPPRQVEAFF
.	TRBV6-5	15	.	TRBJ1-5	TGTGCCAGCAGTCCCGTTGGGCCGAGCAATCAGCCCCAGCATTTT	CASSPVGPSNQPQHF
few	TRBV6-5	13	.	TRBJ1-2	TGTGCCAGCAGTTACTCGGGGAGGTGGGGCTACACCTTC	CASSYSGRWGYTF
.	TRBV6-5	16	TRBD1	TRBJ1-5	TGTGCCAGCAGTTACTCGACAGGGACAGCCCCTCAGCCCCAGCATTTT	CASSYSTGTAPQPQHF
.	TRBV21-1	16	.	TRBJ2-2	TGTGCCAGCAGCGAACTAGCGGGGGAAGCGGGCGGGGAGCTGTTTTTT	CASSELAGEAGGELFF
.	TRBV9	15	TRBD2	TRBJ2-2	TGTGCCAGCAGCAAGCCGGGACTAGCGGTTGGGGAGCTGTTTTTT	CASSKPGLAVGELFF
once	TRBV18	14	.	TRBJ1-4	TGTGCCAGCTCACCAGGGGGCAGAGATGAAAAACTGTTTTTT	CASSPGGRDEKLFF
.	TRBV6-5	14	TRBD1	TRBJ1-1	TGTGCCAGCAGTCCCGGACAGGGAGGTACTGAAGCTTTCTTT	CASSPGQGGTEAFF
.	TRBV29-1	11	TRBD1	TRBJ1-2	TGCAGCGTTGGGACAGGGTATGGCTACACCTTC	CSVGTGYGYTF
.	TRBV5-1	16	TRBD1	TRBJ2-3	TGCGCCAGCAGCTTGGGACAGGGGATGAGCACAGATACGCAGTATTTT	CASSLGQGMSTDTQYF
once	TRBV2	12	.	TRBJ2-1	TGTGCCAGCAGGCTTCAGACAATGGAGCAGTTCTTC	CASRLQTMEQFF
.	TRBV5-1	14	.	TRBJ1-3	TGCGCCAGCAGCTTGGGCCAGTTCGGAAACACCATATATTTT	CASSLGQFGNTIYF
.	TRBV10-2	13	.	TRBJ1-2	TGCGCCAGCAGTGAGGAGCTTAACTATGGCTACACCTTC	CASSEELNYGYTF
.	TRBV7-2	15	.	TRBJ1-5	TGTGCCAGCACCCCCGATGTGGGGCGCAATCAGCCCCAGCATTTT	CASTPDVGRNQPQHF
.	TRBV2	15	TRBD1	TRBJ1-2	TGTGCCAGCAGTTACGGGACAGGGTACCGTTATGGCTACACCTTC	CASSYGTGYRYGYTF
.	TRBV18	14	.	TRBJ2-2	TGTGCCAGCTCAGAATACTCAATGCGGGAGGAGCTGTTTTTT	CASSEYSMREELFF
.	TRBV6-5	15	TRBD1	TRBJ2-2	TGTGCCAGCCGGCAACAGGGGTTGAACACCGGGGAGCTGTTTTTT	CASRQQGLNTGELFF
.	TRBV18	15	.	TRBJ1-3	TGTGCCAGCTCACCGGGCGTCACCTCTGGAAACACCATATATTTT	CASSPGVTSGNTIYF
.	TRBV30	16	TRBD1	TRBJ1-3	TGTGCCTGGAGTGCGGACAGGGGGCTGAGGGGAAACACCATATATTTT	CAWSADRGLRGNTIYF
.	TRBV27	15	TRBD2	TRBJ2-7	TGTGCCAGCAGTTGGGGACTAGCGCGCCCCTACGAGCAGTACTTC	CASSWGLARPYEQYF
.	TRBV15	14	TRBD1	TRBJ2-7	TGTGCCACCAGCGAGACAGGGGCGTCCTACGAGCAGTACTTC	CATSETGASYEQYF
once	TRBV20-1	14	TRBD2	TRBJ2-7	TGCAGTGCTAGTTCGGCTAGCGGAAATTACGAGCAGTACTTC	CSASSASGNYEQYF
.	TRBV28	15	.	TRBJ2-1	TGTGCCAGCAGTTTCCCGGAGAGCTCCTACAATGAGCAGTTCTTC	CASSFPESSYNEQFF
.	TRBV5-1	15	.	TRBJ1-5	TGCGCCAGCAGCTTGGATGGAGGGGGCAATCAGCCCCAGCATTTT	CASSLDGGGNQPQHF